The clone carrying this T cell receptor beta chain was counted ten times or more. Its target is not known. This record belongs to a study of Graves' ophthalmopathy and Graves' hyperthyroidism. Study observations and caveats: Ophthalmopathy and stable hyperthyroidism were discriminated by a 13-signature model, with over 85% sensitivity and approximately 77% specificity.

CDR3 regions of TCR beta were amplified from RNA transcripts. The first round was an RT-PCR with HTBI primers, and the second round was a multiplex PCR. From the multiplex PCR reads, TCRdb called clonotypes with MiXCR, one entry per CDR3 protein. The table includes 300,000 to 400,000 distinct CDR3 sequences, 15% to 20% detected once. Other autoimmune diseases, uncontrolled infections, pregnancy and lactation each led to patient exclusion. Germline CDR1 and CDR2: SGHTA and FQGNSA. CDR3 length: 14 residues. The J segment lost 6 bases and the V segment lost 5 bases, leaving 8 bases of the junction unmatched.

The receptor was derived from an adult man with Graves' ophthalmopathy. V and J are TRBV7-2 and TRBJ2-7; 9 bases map to TRBD1. Sequencing was performed on peripheral blood. The CDR3 loop reads CASSANRGLIEQYF. CDR3 nucleotide sequence: TGTGCCAGCAGCGCAAACAGGGGGCTAATCGAGCAGTACTTC.